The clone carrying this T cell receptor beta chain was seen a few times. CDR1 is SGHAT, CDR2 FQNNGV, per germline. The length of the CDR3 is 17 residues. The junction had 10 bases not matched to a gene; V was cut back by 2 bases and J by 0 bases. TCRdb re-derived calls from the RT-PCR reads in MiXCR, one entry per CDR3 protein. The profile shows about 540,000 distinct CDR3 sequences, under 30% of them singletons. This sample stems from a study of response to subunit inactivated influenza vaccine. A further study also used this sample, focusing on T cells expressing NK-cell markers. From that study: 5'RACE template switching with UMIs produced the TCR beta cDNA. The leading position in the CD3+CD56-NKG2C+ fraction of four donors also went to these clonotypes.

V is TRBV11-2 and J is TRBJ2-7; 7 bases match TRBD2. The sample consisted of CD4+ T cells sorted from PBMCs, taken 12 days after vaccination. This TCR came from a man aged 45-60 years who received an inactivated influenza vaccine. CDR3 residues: CASSLSSGSGVSYEQYF. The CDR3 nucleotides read TGTGCCAGCAGCTTATCATCCGGGAGCGGGGTCTCCTACGAGCAGTACTTC. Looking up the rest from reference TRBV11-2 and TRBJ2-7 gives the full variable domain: EAGVAQSPRYKIIEKRQSVAFWCNPISGHATLYWYQQILGQGPKLLIQFQNNGVVDDSQLPKDRFSAERLKGVDSTLKIQPAKLEDSAVYLCASSLSSGSGVSYEQYFGPGTRLTVT.